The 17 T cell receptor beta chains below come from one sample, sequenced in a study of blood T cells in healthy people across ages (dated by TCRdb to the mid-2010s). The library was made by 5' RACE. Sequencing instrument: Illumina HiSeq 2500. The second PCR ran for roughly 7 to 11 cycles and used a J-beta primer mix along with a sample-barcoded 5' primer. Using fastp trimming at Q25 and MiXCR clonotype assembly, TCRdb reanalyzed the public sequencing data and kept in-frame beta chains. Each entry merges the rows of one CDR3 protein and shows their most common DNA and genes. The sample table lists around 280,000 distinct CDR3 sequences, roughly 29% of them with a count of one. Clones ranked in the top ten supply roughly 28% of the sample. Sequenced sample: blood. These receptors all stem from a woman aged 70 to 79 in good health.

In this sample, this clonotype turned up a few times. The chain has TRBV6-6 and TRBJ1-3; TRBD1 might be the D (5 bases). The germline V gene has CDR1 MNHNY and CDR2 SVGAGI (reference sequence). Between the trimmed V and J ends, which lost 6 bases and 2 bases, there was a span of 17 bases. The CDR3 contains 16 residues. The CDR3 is CASSRPAGKAGNTIYF. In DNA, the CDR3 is TGTGCCAGCAGCCGCCCGGCAGGGAAGGCTGGAAACACCATATATTTT.

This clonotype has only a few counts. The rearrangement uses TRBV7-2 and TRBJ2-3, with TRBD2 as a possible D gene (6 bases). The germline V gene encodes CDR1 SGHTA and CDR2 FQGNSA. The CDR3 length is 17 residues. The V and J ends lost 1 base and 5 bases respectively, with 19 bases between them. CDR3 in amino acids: CASSLVGGRGGGDTQYF. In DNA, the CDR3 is TGTGCCAGCAGCTTAGTAGGTGGTCGGGGAGGCGGAGATACGCAGTATTTT.

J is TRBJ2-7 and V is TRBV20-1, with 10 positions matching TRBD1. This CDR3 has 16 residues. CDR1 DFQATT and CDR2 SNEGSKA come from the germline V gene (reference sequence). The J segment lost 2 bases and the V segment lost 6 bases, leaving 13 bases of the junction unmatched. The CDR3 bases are TGCAGTGCAGACGCTTCGACCGGGACAGGGGCCTACGAGCAGTACTTC. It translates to CSADASTGTGAYEQYF.

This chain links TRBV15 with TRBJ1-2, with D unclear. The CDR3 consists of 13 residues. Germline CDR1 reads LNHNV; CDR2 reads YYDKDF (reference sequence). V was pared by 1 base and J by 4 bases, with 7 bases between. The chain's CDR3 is CATSRVQAYGYTF. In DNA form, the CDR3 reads TGTGCCACCAGCAGAGTCCAGGCCTATGGCTACACCTTC.

DNA of the CDR3: TGCAGTGCTAGAGTTAGGAGCTCCTACGAGCAGTACTTC. Its translation is CSARVRSSYEQYF. The rearrangement links TRBV20-1 to TRBJ2-5; D ambiguous. The assigned J gene may be wrong: the sequence end matches TRBJ2-7 better. The CDR3 has 13 amino acids. Germline CDR1 and CDR2: DFQATT and SNEGSKA (reference sequence).

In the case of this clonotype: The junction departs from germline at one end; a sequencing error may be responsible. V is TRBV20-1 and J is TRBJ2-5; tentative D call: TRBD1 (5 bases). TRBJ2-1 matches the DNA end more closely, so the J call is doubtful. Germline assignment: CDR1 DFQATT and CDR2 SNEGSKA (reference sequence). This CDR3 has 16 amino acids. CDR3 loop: CSARSRVGENYNEQFF. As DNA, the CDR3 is TGCAGTGCTAGATCCAGGGTCGGCGAGAACTACAACGAGCAGTTCTTC.

CDR3 nucleotide sequence: TGTGCCAGCAGCTTAGGGAGTAACAATCAGCCCCAGCATTTT. Residues: CASSLGSNNQPQHF. J is TRBJ1-5 and V is TRBV7-2; D remains ambiguous. This CDR3 spans 14 amino acids. CDR1 is SGHTA and CDR2 is FQGNSA in the germline V gene. The V gene lost 1 base and the J gene lost 3 bases, with 7 bases spanning the gap.

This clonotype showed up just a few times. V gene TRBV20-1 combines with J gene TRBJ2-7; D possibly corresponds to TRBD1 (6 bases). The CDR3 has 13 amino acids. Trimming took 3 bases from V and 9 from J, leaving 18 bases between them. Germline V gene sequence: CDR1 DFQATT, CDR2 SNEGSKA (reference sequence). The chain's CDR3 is CSARGNGQSGQYF. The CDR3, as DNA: TGCAGTGCTAGGGGTAACGGACAGTCAGGGCAGTACTTC.

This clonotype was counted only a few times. The CDR3 reads CSVVWESSYEQYF. The CDR3 nucleotides read TGCAGCGTTGTATGGGAGAGCTCCTACGAGCAGTACTTC. This chain connects TRBV29-1 to TRBJ2-7; the D gene is possibly TRBD2 (5 bases). Per the germline V gene, CDR1 is SQVTM and CDR2 is ANQGSEA. This CDR3 has 13 amino acids. V lost 4 bases and J 0 bases, leaving 10 bases between the germline ends.

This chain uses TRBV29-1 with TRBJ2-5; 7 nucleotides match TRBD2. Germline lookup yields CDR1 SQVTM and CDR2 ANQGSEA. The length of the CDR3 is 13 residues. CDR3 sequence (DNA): TGCAGTGCTGAGAGGACTAGCCAAGAGACCCAGTACTTC. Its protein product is CSAERTSQETQYF.

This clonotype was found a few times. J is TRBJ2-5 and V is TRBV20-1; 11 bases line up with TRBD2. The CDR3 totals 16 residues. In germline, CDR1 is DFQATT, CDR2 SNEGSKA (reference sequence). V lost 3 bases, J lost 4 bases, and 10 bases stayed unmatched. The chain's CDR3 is CSARALAGGGRETQYF. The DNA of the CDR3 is TGCAGTGCTAGGGCCTTAGCGGGAGGGGGTCGAGAGACCCAGTACTTC.

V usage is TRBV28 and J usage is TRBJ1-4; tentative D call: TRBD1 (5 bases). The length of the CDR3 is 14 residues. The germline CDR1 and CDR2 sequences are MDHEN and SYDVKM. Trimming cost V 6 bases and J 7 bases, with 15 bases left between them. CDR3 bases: TGTGCCAGCAGCCCTGGGGGAGGGATTGAAAAACTGTTTTTT. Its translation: CASSPGGGIEKLFF.

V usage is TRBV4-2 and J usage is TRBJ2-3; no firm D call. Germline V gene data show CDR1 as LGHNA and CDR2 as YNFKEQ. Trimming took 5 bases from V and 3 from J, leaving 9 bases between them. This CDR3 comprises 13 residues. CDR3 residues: CASSTMQTDTQYF. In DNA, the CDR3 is TGTGCCAGCAGCACCATGCAAACAGATACGCAGTATTTT.

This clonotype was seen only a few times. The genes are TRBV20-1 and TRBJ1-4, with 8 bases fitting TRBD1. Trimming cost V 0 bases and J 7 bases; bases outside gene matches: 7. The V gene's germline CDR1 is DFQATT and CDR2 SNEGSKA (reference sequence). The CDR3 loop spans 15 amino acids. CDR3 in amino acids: CSARDPQDRVEKLFF. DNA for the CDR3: TGCAGTGCTAGAGATCCACAGGACAGGGTTGAAAAACTGTTTTTT.

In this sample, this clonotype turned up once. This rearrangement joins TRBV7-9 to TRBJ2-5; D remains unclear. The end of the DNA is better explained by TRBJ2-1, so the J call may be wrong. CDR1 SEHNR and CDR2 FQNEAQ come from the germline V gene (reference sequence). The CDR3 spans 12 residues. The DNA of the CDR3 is TGTGCCAGCAGCTTATCAGGCTATGAGCAGTTCTTC. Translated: CASSLSGYEQFF.

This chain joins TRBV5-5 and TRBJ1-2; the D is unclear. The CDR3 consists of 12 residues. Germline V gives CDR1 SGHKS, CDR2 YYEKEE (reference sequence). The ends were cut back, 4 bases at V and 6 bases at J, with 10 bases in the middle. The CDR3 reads CASSRKEDGYTF. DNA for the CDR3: TGTGCCAGCAGCCGAAAAGAAGATGGCTACACCTTC.

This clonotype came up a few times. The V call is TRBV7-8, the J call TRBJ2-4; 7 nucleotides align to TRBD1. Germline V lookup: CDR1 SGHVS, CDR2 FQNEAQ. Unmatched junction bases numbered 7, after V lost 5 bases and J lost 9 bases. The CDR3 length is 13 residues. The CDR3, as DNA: TGTGCCAGCAGCGGCGACAGGGTCGGCATTCAGTACTTC. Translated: CASSGDRVGIQYF.